A selection of T cell receptor beta chains follows, all from one sample in a study of beta chain features in type 1 diabetes. The data were produced by immunoSEQ multiplex PCR, yet TCRdb's version contains in-frame clones alone and is incomplete. Counted here are 400,000 or so clones, around 9.6% occurring once; the ten biggest clones make up about 0.6%. Material for sequencing was central memory CD4+ T cells from blood. The receptors stem from a man aged 25 to 40 with type 1 diabetes. The conserved cysteine and the conserved F or W are not part of the CDR3 here. Each record gives: V gene, J gene, CDR3 protein.

V: TRBV4-1
J: TRBJ1-2
CDR3: ASSQGQGNGYT

V: TRBV10-3
J: TRBJ2-1
CDR3: ASAPSGYNEQF

V: TRBV7-2
J: TRBJ2-2
CDR3: ASTRGGGAWTGELF

V: TRBV6-1
J: TRBJ1-2
CDR3: ASSEEGVGYT

V: TRBV6-1
J: TRBJ2-7
CDR3: ASSEAGGGFAYEQY

V: TRBV2
J: TRBJ2-7
CDR3: ASSTGTGTYEQY

V: TRBV6-5
J: TRBJ2-4
CDR3: ASSLHTSLAKNIQY

V: TRBV28
J: TRBJ1-2
CDR3: ASRTGTVIYGYT

V: TRBV2
J: TRBJ2-1
CDR3: ASVLGEQF

V: TRBV21-1
J: TRBJ1-3
CDR3: ASSKHGNTIY

V: TRBV28
J: TRBJ2-1
CDR3: ASSPAGTGGYEQF

V: TRBV18
J: TRBJ1-2
CDR3: ASSLLRGDGYT

V: TRBV18
J: TRBJ1-5
CDR3: ASSPSGDGQPQH

V: TRBV29-1
J: TRBJ2-7
CDR3: SVATSSGSFHEQY

V: TRBV6-5
J: TRBJ1-4
CDR3: ASSSGQGFEKLF

V: TRBV5-4
J: TRBJ2-5
CDR3: ASSPTGLETQY

V: TRBV5-1
J: TRBJ2-7
CDR3: ASSLDRYEQY

V: TRBV28
J: TRBJ1-5
CDR3: ASSLIGTGSQPQH

V: TRBV7-8
J: TRBJ2-7
CDR3: ASSLEGQNYEQY

V: TRBV7-2
J: TRBJ2-5
CDR3: ASSSPLSGTPETQY

V: TRBV29-1
J: TRBJ2-5
CDR3: SASTGIETQY

V: TRBV7-8
J: TRBJ2-7
CDR3: ASTQNPTAEQY

V: TRBV5-1
J: TRBJ2-2
CDR3: ASSLRQVNTGELF

V: TRBV30
J: TRBJ2-3
CDR3: AWSDATRSTDTQY

V: TRBV19
J: TRBJ1-5
CDR3: ASSESGTMYSNQPQH

V: TRBV27
J: TRBJ2-1
CDR3: ASSLGQGPYNEQF

V: TRBV7-9
J: TRBJ2-7
CDR3: ASSLGVAGYSYEQY

V: TRBV29-1
J: TRBJ2-7
CDR3: SVGATGTSDEQY

V: TRBV2
J: TRBJ2-7
CDR3: ASGQGIYEQY

V: TRBV7-2
J: TRBJ2-5
CDR3: ASSLVSGGETQY

V: TRBV19
J: TRBJ2-6
CDR3: ASSTRRNSGANVLT

V: TRBV27
J: TRBJ1-2
CDR3: ASSLRVSQSRVTNYGYT

V: TRBV5-1
J: TRBJ1-2
CDR3: ASSLGFGDTYGYT

V: TRBV29-1
J: TRBJ2-1
CDR3: SVGSSGTYNEQF

V: TRBV7-2
J: TRBJ1-1
CDR3: ASSLGGARITEAF

V: TRBV6-5
J: TRBJ1-2
CDR3: ASSYDSYYGYT

V: TRBV5-1
J: TRBJ2-3
CDR3: ASSFVGTDTQY

V: TRBV5-1
J: TRBJ2-7
CDR3: ASSLSGRIPYEQY

V: TRBV10-3
J: TRBJ2-1
CDR3: AIGPSSYNEQF

V: TRBV15
J: TRBJ2-1
CDR3: ATSRDRLALGDEQF

V: TRBV7-8
J: TRBJ1-1
CDR3: ASSLHGLIEGTEAF

V: TRBV25-1
J: TRBJ2-6
CDR3: ASSAAGSGANVLT

V: TRBV6-5
J: TRBJ2-7
CDR3: ASSTGTASGKEQY